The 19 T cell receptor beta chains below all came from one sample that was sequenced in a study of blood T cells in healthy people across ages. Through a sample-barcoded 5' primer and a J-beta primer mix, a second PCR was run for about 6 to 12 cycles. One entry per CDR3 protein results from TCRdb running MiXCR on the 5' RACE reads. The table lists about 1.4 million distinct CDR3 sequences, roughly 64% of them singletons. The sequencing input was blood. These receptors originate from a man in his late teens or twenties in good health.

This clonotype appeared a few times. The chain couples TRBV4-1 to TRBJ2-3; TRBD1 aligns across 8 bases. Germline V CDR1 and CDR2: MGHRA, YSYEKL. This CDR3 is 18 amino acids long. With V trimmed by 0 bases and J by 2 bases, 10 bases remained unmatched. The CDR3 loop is CASSQDAPGQDFTDTQYF. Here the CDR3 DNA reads TGCGCCAGCAGCCAAGATGCCCCGGGACAGGACTTCACAGATACGCAGTATTTT.

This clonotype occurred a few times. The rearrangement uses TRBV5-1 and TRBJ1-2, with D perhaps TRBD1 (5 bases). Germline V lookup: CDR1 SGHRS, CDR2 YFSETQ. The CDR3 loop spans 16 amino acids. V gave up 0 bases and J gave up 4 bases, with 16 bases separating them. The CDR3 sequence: CASSLGSGRRGYGYTF. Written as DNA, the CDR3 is TGCGCCAGCAGCTTGGGATCAGGGCGACGGGGCTATGGCTACACCTTC.

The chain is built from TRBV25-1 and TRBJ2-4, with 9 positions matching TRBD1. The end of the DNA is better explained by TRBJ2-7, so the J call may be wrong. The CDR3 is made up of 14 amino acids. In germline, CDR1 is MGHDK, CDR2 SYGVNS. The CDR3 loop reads CASTGTGITYEQYF. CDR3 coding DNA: TGTGCCAGTACCGGGACAGGGATTACCTACGAGCAGTACTTC.

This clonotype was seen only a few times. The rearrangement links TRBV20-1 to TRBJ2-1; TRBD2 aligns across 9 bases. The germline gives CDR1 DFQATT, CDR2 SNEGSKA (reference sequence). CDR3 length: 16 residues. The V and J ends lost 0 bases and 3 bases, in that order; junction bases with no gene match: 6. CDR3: CSARDGAGGLYNEQFF. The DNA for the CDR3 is TGCAGTGCTAGAGATGGGGCGGGAGGGCTCTACAATGAGCAGTTCTTC.

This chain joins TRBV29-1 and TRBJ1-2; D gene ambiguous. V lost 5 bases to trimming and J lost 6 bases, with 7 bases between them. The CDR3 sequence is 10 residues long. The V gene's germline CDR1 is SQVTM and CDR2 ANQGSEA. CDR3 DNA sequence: TGCAGCGTTCGAGACAATGGCTACACCTTC. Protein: CSVRDNGYTF.

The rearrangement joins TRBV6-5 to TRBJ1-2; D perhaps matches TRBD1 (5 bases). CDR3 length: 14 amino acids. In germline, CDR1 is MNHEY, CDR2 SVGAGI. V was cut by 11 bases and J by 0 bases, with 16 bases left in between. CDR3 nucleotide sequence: TGTGCCGGCACCGAAAGACAGTCTAACTATGGCTACACCTTC. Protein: CAGTERQSNYGYTF.

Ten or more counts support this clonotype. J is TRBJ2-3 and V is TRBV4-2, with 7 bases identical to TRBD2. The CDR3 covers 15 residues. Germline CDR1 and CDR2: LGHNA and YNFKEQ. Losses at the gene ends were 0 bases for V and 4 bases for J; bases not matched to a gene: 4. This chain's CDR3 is CASSQEREHADTQYF. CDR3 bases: TGTGCCAGCAGCCAAGAGCGGGAGCACGCAGATACGCAGTATTTT.

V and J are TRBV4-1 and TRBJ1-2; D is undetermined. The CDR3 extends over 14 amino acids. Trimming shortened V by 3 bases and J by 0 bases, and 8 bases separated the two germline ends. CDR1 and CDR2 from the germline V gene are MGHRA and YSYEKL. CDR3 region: CASSQAAANYGYTF. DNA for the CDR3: TGCGCCAGCAGCCAGGCAGCTGCTAACTATGGCTACACCTTC.

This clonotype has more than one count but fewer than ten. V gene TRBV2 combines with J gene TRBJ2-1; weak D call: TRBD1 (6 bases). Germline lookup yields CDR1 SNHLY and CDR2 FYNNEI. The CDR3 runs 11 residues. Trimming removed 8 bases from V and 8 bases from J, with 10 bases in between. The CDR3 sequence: CASPSGDEQFF. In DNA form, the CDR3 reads TGTGCCAGCCCCTCAGGGGATGAGCAGTTCTTC.

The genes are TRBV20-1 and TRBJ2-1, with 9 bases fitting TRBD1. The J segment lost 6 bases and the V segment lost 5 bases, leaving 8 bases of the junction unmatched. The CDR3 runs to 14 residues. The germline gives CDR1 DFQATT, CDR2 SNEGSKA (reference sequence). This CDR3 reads CSAGPGQGLNEQFF. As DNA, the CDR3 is TGCAGTGCTGGCCCGGGACAGGGACTCAATGAGCAGTTCTTC.

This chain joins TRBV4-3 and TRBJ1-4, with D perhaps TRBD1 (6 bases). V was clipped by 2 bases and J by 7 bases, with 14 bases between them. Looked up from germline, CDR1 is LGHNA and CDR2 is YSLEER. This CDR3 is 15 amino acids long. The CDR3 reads CASSQTRGGSEKLFF. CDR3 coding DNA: TGCGCCAGCAGCCAAACGAGGGGGGGGAGTGAAAAACTGTTTTTT.

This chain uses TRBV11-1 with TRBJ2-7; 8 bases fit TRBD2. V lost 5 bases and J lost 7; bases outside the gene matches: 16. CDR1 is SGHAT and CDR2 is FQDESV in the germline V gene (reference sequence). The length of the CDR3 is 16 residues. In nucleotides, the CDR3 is TGTGCCAGCAGCCCCGAACGACGAGCGGGAGTGGAGGAGCAGTACTTC. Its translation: CASSPERRAGVEEQYF.

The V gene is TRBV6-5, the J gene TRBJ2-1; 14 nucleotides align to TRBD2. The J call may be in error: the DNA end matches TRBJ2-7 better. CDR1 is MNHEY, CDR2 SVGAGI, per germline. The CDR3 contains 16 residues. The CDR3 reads CASSYLTSGRGNEQYF. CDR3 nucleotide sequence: TGTGCCAGCAGTTACCTGACTAGCGGGAGGGGGAATGAGCAGTACTTC.

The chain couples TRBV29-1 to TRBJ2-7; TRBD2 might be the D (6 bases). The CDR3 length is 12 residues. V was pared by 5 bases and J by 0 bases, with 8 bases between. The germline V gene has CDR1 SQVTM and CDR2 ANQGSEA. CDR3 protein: CSVRDFSYEQYF. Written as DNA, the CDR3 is TGCAGCGTTAGGGACTTCTCCTACGAGCAGTACTTC.

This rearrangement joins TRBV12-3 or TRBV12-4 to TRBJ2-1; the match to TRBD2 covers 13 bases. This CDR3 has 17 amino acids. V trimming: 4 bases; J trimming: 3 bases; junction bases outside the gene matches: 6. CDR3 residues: CASSSPTSGRFYNEQFF. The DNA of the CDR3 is TGTGCCAGCAGTTCACCGACTAGCGGGAGGTTCTACAATGAGCAGTTCTTC.

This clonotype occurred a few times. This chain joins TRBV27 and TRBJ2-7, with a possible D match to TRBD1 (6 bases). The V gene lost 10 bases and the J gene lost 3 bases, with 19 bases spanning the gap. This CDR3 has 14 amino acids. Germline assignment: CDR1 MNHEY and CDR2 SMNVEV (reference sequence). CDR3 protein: CATRPWTADYEQYF. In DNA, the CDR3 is TGTGCCACCCGTCCGTGGACAGCGGACTACGAGCAGTACTTC.

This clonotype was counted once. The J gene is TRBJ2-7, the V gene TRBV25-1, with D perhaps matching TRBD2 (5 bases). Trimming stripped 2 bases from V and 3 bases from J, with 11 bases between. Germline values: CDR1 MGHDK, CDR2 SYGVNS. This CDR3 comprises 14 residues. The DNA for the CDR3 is TGTGCCAGCAGTGAAGTGGGCGAGGGCTACGAGCAGTACTTC. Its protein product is CASSEVGEGYEQYF.

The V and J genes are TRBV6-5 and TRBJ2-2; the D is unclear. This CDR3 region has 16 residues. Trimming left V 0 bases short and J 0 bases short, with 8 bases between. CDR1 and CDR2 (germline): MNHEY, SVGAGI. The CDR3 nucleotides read TGTGCCAGCAGTTACTCGGACCTTGCGAACACCGGGGAGCTGTTTTTT. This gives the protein CASSYSDLANTGELFF.

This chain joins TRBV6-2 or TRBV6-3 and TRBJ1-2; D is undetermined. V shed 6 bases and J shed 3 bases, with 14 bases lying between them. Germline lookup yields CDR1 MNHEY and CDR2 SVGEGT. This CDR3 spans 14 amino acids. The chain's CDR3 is CASSPLIADYGYTF. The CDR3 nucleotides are TGTGCCAGCAGCCCACTAATCGCAGACTATGGCTACACCTTC.